The 17 T cell receptor beta chains reported below all come from one sample, sequenced in a study of long-term antiretroviral therapy in people with HIV. Version v3.0 of the immunoSEQ assay was performed at survey level. The repertoire was sequenced with immunoSEQ multiplex PCR; TCRdb's copy has only in-frame clones and lacks some. The repertoire consists of approximately 32,000 clones, with about 80% occurring once and the leading ten covering 7.9%. The sample consisted of unsorted PBMCs, taken 0.4 years before starting antiretroviral therapy. These receptors were collected from a man between 18 and 29 years old with HIV.

In its sample, this clone is medium-sized. The chain's CDR3 is CASSHGGLYEQYF. The CDR3 bases are TGTGCCAGCAGCCACGGCGGGCTCTACGAGCAGTACTTC. The gene calls are TRBV11-2 and TRBJ2-7; D may be TRBD2 (5 bases). The V gene lost 5 bases and the J gene lost 3 bases, with 11 bases spanning the gap. CDR3 size: 13 residues. CDR1 SGHAT and CDR2 FQNNGV come from the germline V gene.

The V call is TRBV2, the J call TRBJ2-3; 7 bases align to TRBD1. CDR3 length equals 16 residues. Trimming at V came to 5 bases and at J to 1 base, leaving 9 bases not matched to a gene. Germline V gene data show CDR1 as SNHLY and CDR2 as FYNNEI. CDR3 residues: CASSRGLIRGTDTQYF. In nucleotides, the CDR3 is TGTGCCAGCAGTAGGGGGCTTATTCGTGGCACAGATACGCAGTATTTT.

The gene calls are TRBV7-8 and TRBJ1-1; D unresolved. Trimming stripped 3 bases from V and 0 bases from J, with 14 bases between. CDR1 is SGHVS and CDR2 is FQNEAQ in the germline V gene. The CDR3 consists of 16 residues. The CDR3, as DNA: TGTGCCAGCAGCTTCCAGACTGGACGGTTGAACACTGAAGCTTTCTTT. As protein: CASSFQTGRLNTEAFF. Supplemented by reference TRBV7-8 and TRBJ1-1, the full variable domain reads GAGVSQSPRYKVAKRGQDVALRCDPISGHVSLFWYQQALGQGPEFLTYFQNEAQLDKSGLPSDRFFAERPEGSVSTLKIQRTQQEDSAVYLCASSFQTGRLNTEAFFGQGTRLTVV.

The CDR3 region has the DNA TGCGCCAGCAGCTTGGAGTTCGGACAGGGAAACACCATATATTTT. This translates into CASSLEFGQGNTIYF. The chain uses TRBV5-1 and TRBJ1-3, with D possibly TRBD1 on 6 matching bases. V was pared by 0 bases and J by 4 bases, with 11 bases between. The CDR3 runs 15 residues. Germline CDR1 reads SGHRS; CDR2 reads YFSETQ.

This chain connects TRBV5-1 to TRBJ2-1, with TRBD2 matching over 15 bases. CDR3 length equals 14 residues. Germline V CDR1 and CDR2: SGHRS, YFSETQ. V lost 8 bases, J lost 6 bases, and 3 bases stayed unmatched. CDR3: CASQGLAGGNEQFF. CDR3 in DNA: TGCGCCAGTCAGGGACTAGCGGGAGGCAATGAGCAGTTCTTC.

This clone was seen a single time. The rearrangement links TRBV7-9 to TRBJ2-7; tentatively, D is TRBD1 or TRBD2 (6 bases each). CDR3 length: 14 residues. V was pared by 4 bases and J by 3 bases, with 13 bases between. Germline V gives CDR1 SEHNR, CDR2 FQNEAQ (reference sequence). For the CDR3, the DNA is TGTGCCAGCAGCTCCGAGGGGGGACTCTACGAGCAGTACTTC. Protein product: CASSSEGGLYEQYF.

The chain links TRBV6-1 to TRBJ2-3; 10 bases line up with TRBD2. The CDR3 is 17 amino acids. The germline V gene has CDR1 MNHNS and CDR2 SASEGT. Trimming removed 0 bases from V and 2 bases from J; junction bases left unmatched: 5. The CDR3 nucleotides read TGTGCCAGCAGTGAAGCAATAGCGGGGGGTAACACAGATACGCAGTATTTT. Translation: CASSEAIAGGNTDTQYF.

This rearrangement joins TRBV2 to TRBJ2-4; TRBD1 matches at 9 bases. The CDR3 is 14 amino acids. Per germline, CDR1 SNHLY and CDR2 FYNNEI. Trimming cost V 10 bases and J 8 bases; bases outside gene matches: 12. CDR3 loop: CATITRDREDIQYF. For the CDR3, the DNA is TGTGCCACCATAACTCGGGACAGGGAGGACATTCAGTACTTC.

This clone was observed a few times. This chain connects TRBV28 to TRBJ1-1, with D hard to call. From germline, CDR1 is MDHEN and CDR2 SYDVKM. The CDR3 length is 13 residues. Trimming pared 3 bases from V and 6 bases from J, leaving 11 bases between. CDR3 sequence reads: CASSLIGGPEAFF. The CDR3 bases are TGTGCCAGCAGTTTGATAGGAGGTCCTGAAGCTTTCTTT. Full variable domain (outside the CDR3, taken from reference TRBV28 and TRBJ1-1): DVKVTQSSRYLVKRTGEKVFLECVQDMDHENMFWYRQDPGLGLRLIYFSYDVKMKEKGDIPEGYSVSREKKERFSLILESASTNQTSMYLCASSLIGGPEAFFGQGTRLTVV.

This clone appeared a few times. This chain joins TRBV30 and TRBJ2-7; 15 bases match TRBD2. CDR1 GTSNPN and CDR2 SVGIG come from the germline V gene (reference sequence). The V segment lost 8 bases and the J segment 2 bases; nucleotides outside the gene matches: 10. The length of the CDR3 is 16 residues. CDR3 in amino acids: CARRGLAGGSTYEQYF. The CDR3 region has the DNA TGTGCCCGCCGCGGACTAGCGGGGGGGTCAACCTACGAGCAGTACTTC.

The chain links TRBV7-3 to TRBJ2-6; D is unresolved. The CDR3 contains 14 residues. The V gene lost 4 bases and the J gene lost 0 bases, with 4 bases spanning the gap. Germline assignment: CDR1 SGHTA and CDR2 FQGTGA. The CDR3 spells CASSSSSGANVLTF. The CDR3 DNA follows: TGTGCCAGCAGCTCATCCTCTGGGGCCAACGTCCTGACTTTC.

The chain links TRBV19 to TRBJ2-3; D ambiguous. The CDR3 consists of 14 residues. V lost 7 bases and J lost 4, with 15 bases in between. The germline V gene encodes CDR1 LNHDA and CDR2 SQIVND (reference sequence). The CDR3 DNA reads as TGTGCCAGTACCCCCAACCCCGCACCAGATACGCAGTATTTT. This translates into CASTPNPAPDTQYF.

The chain carries TRBV2 and TRBJ2-2, with TRBD2 identical over 13 bases. The CDR3 length is 16 residues. Germline CDR1 SNHLY, CDR2 FYNNEI. Unmatched junction bases numbered 7, after V lost 5 bases and J lost 7 bases. DNA for the CDR3: TGTGCCAGCAGTTTGCCCGGACTAGCGGGGGACGGGGAGCTGTTTTTT. Its protein product is CASSLPGLAGDGELFF.

The chain uses TRBV30 and TRBJ2-3; unclear D gene. Trimming cost V 7 bases and J 2 bases, with 13 bases left between them. CDR1 and CDR2 from the germline V gene are GTSNPN and SVGIG (reference sequence). There are 13 residues in the CDR3. The DNA for the CDR3 is TGTGCCTCAGATAAAGCTTCCACAGATACGCAGTATTTT. It is translated as CASDKASTDTQYF. Using reference TRBV30 and TRBJ2-3 for the parts outside the CDR3, the full variable domain is SQTIHQWPATLVQPVGSPLSLECTVEGTSNPNLYWYRQAAGRGLQLLFYSVGIGQISSEVPQNLSASRPQDRQFILSSKKLLLSDSGFYLCASDKASTDTQYFGPGTRLTVL.

The V and J genes are TRBV29-1 and TRBJ2-7; no clear D. Trimming pared 7 bases from V and 3 bases from J, leaving 16 bases between. The CDR3 extends over 13 amino acids. CDR1 is SQVTM and CDR2 is ANQGSEA in the germline V gene. The CDR3 loop reads CSGFGPSNYEQYF. The CDR3 DNA reads as TGCAGCGGTTTCGGTCCCTCCAACTACGAGCAGTACTTC.

V usage is TRBV7-9 and J usage is TRBJ2-3; TRBD2 matches at 10 bases. The CDR3 has 18 amino acids. Germline assignment: CDR1 SEHNR and CDR2 FQNEAQ (reference sequence). V shed 5 bases and J 2 bases; nucleotides not matched to a gene: 13. The CDR3 loop reads CASSPGTSVLPYTDTQYF. Here the CDR3 DNA reads TGTGCCAGCAGCCCCGGGACTAGCGTATTGCCCTACACAGATACGCAGTATTTT.

The chain recombines TRBV13 with TRBJ2-1; 7 bases align to TRBD2. The ends lost 5 bases at V and 4 bases at J; junction bases unmatched: 11. The CDR3 is 16 amino acids. Germline assignment: CDR1 PRHDT and CDR2 FYEKMQ (reference sequence). CDR3 in amino acids: CASSEEGAGSYNEQFF. In nucleotides, the CDR3 is TGTGCCAGCAGCGAAGAAGGAGCGGGGAGTTACAATGAGCAGTTCTTC.